The 8 T cell receptor beta chains below were found in one sample sequenced in a study of T cells in tuberculosis. Profiling relied on immunoSEQ multiplex PCR, and the TCRdb table lists in-frame clones only, not all of them. The profile covers 40,000 to 45,000 clones, with approximately 94% appearing a single time and 1.5% to 2% taken by the ten largest. The sample consisted of PBMCs. Receptor source: a donor aged 5-35 years with latent tuberculosis or without tuberculosis infection. Some clones in this sample may be carry-over from other donors' samples.

CDR3 nucleotide sequence: TGTGCCAGCAGCGTAGCAGGGACAGGGGCTAACACTGAAGCTTTCTTT. Amino acids: CASSVAGTGANTEAFF. This rearrangement joins TRBV9 to TRBJ1-1; 10 nucleotides agree with TRBD1. This CDR3 comprises 16 residues. The germline gives CDR1 SGDLS, CDR2 YYNGEE. Trimming cost V 0 bases and J 2 bases; bases outside gene matches: 4.

This clone has just one count. This chain connects TRBV7-2 to TRBJ1-1; 10 bases line up with TRBD1. Germline V gene lookup returns CDR1 SGHTA and CDR2 FQGNSA. Trimming at V came to 6 bases and at J to 1 base, leaving 2 bases not matched to a gene. This CDR3 comprises 14 residues. CDR3 in DNA: TGTGCCAGCAGACGGGACAGGGGGAACACTGAAGCTTTCTTT. This codes for CASRRDRGNTEAFF.

This clone was counted only a few times. This chain joins TRBV2 and TRBJ1-1; possible D gene TRBD1, 5 bases. The CDR3 sequence is 11 residues long. V shed 6 bases and J shed 8 bases, with 10 bases lying between them. The germline gives CDR1 SNHLY, CDR2 FYNNEI. The DNA of the CDR3 is TGTGCCAGCAGGGAGACAGTCGAAGCTTTCTTT. Protein product: CASRETVEAFF.

This clone was seen a single time. In DNA, the CDR3 is TGCAGCGTGTTCGGGGCGGGAGGGCCTGGGGAGACCCAGTACTTC. Protein product: CSVFGAGGPGETQYF. The chain joins TRBV29-1 to TRBJ2-5, with 9 bases lining up with TRBD2. This CDR3 region has 15 residues. The V segment lost 6 bases and the J segment 5 bases; nucleotides outside the gene matches: 13. CDR1 SQVTM and CDR2 ANQGSEA come from the germline V gene.

The chain is built from TRBV19 and TRBJ1-5; the D is unclear. Germline-derived CDR1 and CDR2 are LNHDA and SQIVND (reference sequence). V lost 3 bases, J lost 0 bases, and 9 bases lay in between. The CDR3 has 15 amino acids. The CDR3 bases are TGTGCCAGTAGTATGTCAGGAGGTAGCAATCAGCCCCAGCATTTT. As protein: CASSMSGGSNQPQHF.

The chain links TRBV5-1 to TRBJ1-2; 7 bases align to TRBD1. Germline lookup yields CDR1 SGHRS and CDR2 YFSETQ. The J segment lost 4 bases and the V segment lost 4 bases, leaving 7 bases of the junction unmatched. There are 14 residues in the CDR3. This chain's CDR3 is CASSPPGQPYGYTF. CDR3 DNA sequence: TGCGCCAGCAGCCCCCCGGGACAGCCCTATGGCTACACCTTC.

The V gene is TRBV28, the J gene TRBJ1-5, with D possibly being TRBD1 (6 bases). The CDR3 is made up of 11 amino acids. Germline loops: CDR1 MDHEN, CDR2 SYDVKM. Trimming shortened V by 3 bases and J by 16 bases, and 13 bases separated the two germline ends. CDR3 in amino acids: CASSLGAGQHF. DNA for the CDR3: TGTGCCAGCAGTTTGGGGGCCGGGCAACATTTT.

The chain is built from TRBV28 and TRBJ2-5; D is possibly TRBD2 (6 bases). From germline, CDR1 is MDHEN and CDR2 SYDVKM. The V end was cut by 4 bases, the J end by 4 bases, with 19 bases between. The CDR3 loop spans 16 amino acids. The CDR3 bases are TGTGCCAGCAGTTCCCCCGCGGTGGGAGGAGGAGAGACCCAGTACTTC. Its translation: CASSSPAVGGGETQYF.